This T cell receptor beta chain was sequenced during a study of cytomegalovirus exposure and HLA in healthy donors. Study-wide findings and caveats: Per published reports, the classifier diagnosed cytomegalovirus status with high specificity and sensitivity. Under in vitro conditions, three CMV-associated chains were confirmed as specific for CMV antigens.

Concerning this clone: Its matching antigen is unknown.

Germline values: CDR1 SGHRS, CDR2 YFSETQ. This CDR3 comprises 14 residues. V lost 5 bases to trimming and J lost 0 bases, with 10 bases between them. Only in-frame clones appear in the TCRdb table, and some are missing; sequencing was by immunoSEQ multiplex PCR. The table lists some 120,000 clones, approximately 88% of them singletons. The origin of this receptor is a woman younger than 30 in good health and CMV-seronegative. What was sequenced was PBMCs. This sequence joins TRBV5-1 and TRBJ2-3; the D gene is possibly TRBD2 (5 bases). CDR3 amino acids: CASRGSGSTDTQYF. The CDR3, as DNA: TGCGCCAGCAGGGGAAGCGGTAGCACAGATACGCAGTATTTT. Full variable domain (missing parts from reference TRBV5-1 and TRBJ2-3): KAGVTQTPRYLIKTRGQQVTLSCSPISGHRSVSWYQQTPGQGLQFLFEYFSETQRNKGNFPGRFSGRQFSNSRSEMNVSTLELGDSALYLCASRGSGSTDTQYFGPGTRLTVL.